This T cell receptor (beta chain) was captured by sequencing in a study of T cells of healthy individuals. TCRdb processed the 5' RACE reads anew with MiXCR; each CDR3 protein has one entry. The profile shows some 69,000 distinct CDR3 sequences, under 20% of them singletons. This clonotype was seen a few times. The sequence derives from a human donor in good health.

The CDR3 region is CASSQAADGRTF. DNA for the CDR3: TGTGCCAGCAGCCAAGCGGCTGACGGGCGTACCTTC. V gene TRBV3-1 combines with J gene TRBJ1-2, with D unclear. The CDR3 length is 12 residues. The ends were cut back, 1 base at V and 14 bases at J, with 14 bases in the middle. Germline CDR1 is LGHDT and CDR2 is YNNKEL (reference sequence).